These 20 T cell receptor beta chains came from one sample sequenced in a study of blood T cell repertoires in COVID-19. TCRdb's copy holds only in-frame clones and misses some; the assay was immunoSEQ multiplex PCR. The sample yields about 290,000 clones, 89% seen once. What was sequenced was PBMCs or T cells enriched from blood (not recorded which). Receptors originate from a woman aged 40 to 50 who had recovered from COVID-19.

In regard to this clone: Other nucleotide sequences from this sample produce the same CDR3. This chain uses TRBV5-1 with TRBJ1-5; possible D gene TRBD1, 5 bases. Trimming removed 2 bases from V and 4 bases from J, with 7 bases in between. Germline CDR1 is SGHRS and CDR2 is YFSETQ. The CDR3 length is 13 residues. The CDR3, as DNA: TGCGCCAGCAGCTTACGGGGGAATCAGCCCCAGCATTTT. It translates to CASSLRGNQPQHF.

The chain has TRBV7-9 and TRBJ2-7; TRBD2 agrees at 12 bases. V shed 5 bases and J 6 bases; nucleotides not matched to a gene: 11. CDR1 is SEHNR, CDR2 FQNEAQ, per germline (reference sequence). The CDR3 extends over 16 amino acids. The CDR3 is CASSPGGTSGRLEQYF. CDR3 nucleotide sequence: TGTGCCAGCAGCCCGGGCGGAACTAGCGGGAGGCTCGAGCAGTACTTC. Looking up the rest from reference TRBV7-9 and TRBJ2-7 gives the full variable domain: DTGVSQNPRHKITKRGQNVTFRCDPISEHNRLYWYRQTLGQGPEFLTYFQNEAQLEKSRLLSDRFSAERPKGSFSTLEIQRTEQGDSAMYLCASSPGGTSGRLEQYFGPGTRLTVT.

The CDR3 loop reads CASSISTGGVNQPQHF. As DNA, the CDR3 is TGTGCCAGTAGTATTTCGACAGGGGGTGTGAATCAGCCCCAGCATTTT. This chain links TRBV19 with TRBJ1-5; 9 bases are a match to TRBD1. Germline V lookup: CDR1 LNHDA, CDR2 SQIVND (reference sequence). V shed 3 bases and J 4 bases; nucleotides not matched to a gene: 7. There are 16 residues in the CDR3.

The chain combines TRBV7-8 with TRBJ1-2; 11 nucleotides agree with TRBD1. Germline assignment: CDR1 SGHVS and CDR2 FQNEAQ. The J segment lost 5 bases and the V segment lost 4 bases, leaving 6 bases of the junction unmatched. CDR3 length: 15 amino acids. The CDR3 coding sequence is TGTGCCAGCAGCTATGGACAGGGGGCAGGGTATGGCTACACCTTC. Amino acid sequence: CASSYGQGAGYGYTF.

The V and J genes are TRBV18 and TRBJ1-6; 10 nucleotides agree with TRBD1. The V and J ends lost 6 bases and 7 bases, in that order; junction bases with no gene match: 3. The V gene's germline CDR1 is KGHSH and CDR2 LQKENI. This CDR3 spans 14 amino acids. CDR3 sequence: CASSGTGENSPLHF. In DNA form, the CDR3 reads TGTGCCAGCTCCGGGACAGGGGAGAATTCACCCCTCCACTTT.

J is TRBJ1-6 and V is TRBV30; TRBD1 might be the D (5 bases). Germline V gene lookup returns CDR1 GTSNPN and CDR2 SVGIG (reference sequence). V shed 7 bases and J shed 0 bases, with 13 bases lying between them. This CDR3 is 15 amino acids long. CDR3 region: CAYTGVSSYNSPLHF. The DNA for the CDR3 is TGTGCCTACACGGGGGTCTCCTCCTATAATTCACCCCTCCACTTT.

The chain is built from TRBV27 and TRBJ2-7; 7 positions match TRBD2. CDR3 length: 13 residues. CDR1 MNHEY and CDR2 SMNVEV come from the germline V gene (reference sequence). V dropped 6 bases and J dropped 1; count of bases not matched to a gene: 3. CDR3 bases: TGTGCCAGCAGGGCGGGAGAGTCCTACGAGCAGTACTTC. It encodes CASRAGESYEQYF.

The chain carries TRBV9 and TRBJ1-3; 8 bases align to TRBD1. The germline V gene has CDR1 SGDLS and CDR2 YYNGEE. The CDR3 totals 14 residues. J gave up 14 bases and V 3 bases, and 13 bases lay outside the gene matches. The CDR3 protein is CASSGGTGSGPLYF. CDR3 bases: TGTGCCAGCAGCGGAGGGACAGGTAGTGGACCTCTATATTTT.

This chain uses TRBV7-9 with TRBJ1-1; 7 bases are a match to TRBD1. With V trimmed by 7 bases and J by 4 bases, 12 bases remained unmatched. This CDR3 contains 15 residues. CDR1 is SEHNR, CDR2 FQNEAQ, per germline (reference sequence). In DNA form, the CDR3 reads TGTGCCAGCATAAGTCAAGGGGGCGCCGGCACTGAAGCTTTCTTT. It encodes CASISQGGAGTEAFF.

This clone turned up a few times. This chain links TRBV5-8 with TRBJ1-1; a possible D gene is TRBD1 (5 bases). Germline-derived CDR1 and CDR2 are SGHTS and YDEGEE. The germline V and J ends were trimmed by 1 base and 6 bases, with 7 bases remaining between them. This CDR3 comprises 12 residues. The CDR3 DNA reads TGTGCCAGCAGCTTGTGGGGGGCTGAAGCTTTCTTT. This gives the protein CASSLWGAEAFF.

V gene TRBV5-1 combines with J gene TRBJ2-4; TRBD1 matches 7 bases. Germline assignment: CDR1 SGHRS and CDR2 YFSETQ. V dropped 0 bases and J dropped 0; count of bases not matched to a gene: 18. This CDR3 contains 21 residues. CDR3 in amino acids: CASSLEPLRDRWILAKNIQYF. The CDR3 DNA reads as TGCGCCAGCAGCTTGGAACCCCTTCGGGACAGATGGATCCTAGCCAAAAACATTCAGTACTTC. The complete variable domain, with remaining parts taken from reference TRBV5-1 and TRBJ2-4, reads KAGVTQTPRYLIKTRGQQVTLSCSPISGHRSVSWYQQTPGQGLQFLFEYFSETQRNKGNFPGRFSGRQFSNSRSEMNVSTLELGDSALYLCASSLEPLRDRWILAKNIQYFGAGTRLSVL.

The chain has TRBV15 and TRBJ1-1; a weak D match, TRBD1 (5 bases). Germline V gene lookup returns CDR1 LNHNV and CDR2 YYDKDF (reference sequence). CDR3 size: 13 residues. V was pared by 2 bases and J by 6 bases, with 10 bases between. CDR3 nucleotides: TGTGCCACCAGCAGAATTGGCAGGGCTGAAGCTTTCTTT. This gives the protein CATSRIGRAEAFF.

This clone came up once. CDR3 nucleotides: TGTGCCAGCAGCATCGGACAGGGGACAGGCGGAAACACCATATATTTT. It yields the protein CASSIGQGTGGNTIYF. The chain carries TRBV11-1 and TRBJ1-3; 9 bases are shared with TRBD1. This CDR3 is built from 16 residues. Germline V gene data show CDR1 as SGHAT and CDR2 as FQDESV (reference sequence). V gave up 5 bases and J gave up 4 bases; unmatched junction bases: 9.

The chain carries TRBV7-2 and TRBJ1-2, with TRBD1 identical over 9 bases. The junction had 7 bases not matched to a gene; V was cut back by 6 bases and J by 5 bases. The CDR3 length is 14 residues. CDR1 and CDR2 (germline): SGHTA, FQGNSA. The CDR3 region is CASRTTGTGYGYTF. The CDR3 coding sequence is TGTGCCAGCAGAACGACCGGGACAGGGTATGGCTACACCTTC.

V is TRBV11-1 and J is TRBJ2-1, with 12 bases aligning to TRBD2. The CDR3 covers 16 residues. Germline values: CDR1 SGHAT, CDR2 FQDESV (reference sequence). The trim removed 5 bases at V and 6 bases at J, leaving 8 bases unmatched. CDR3 in DNA: TGTGCCAGCAGCCGCGGGACTAGCGGGCTGGGCAATGAGCAGTTCTTC. Translated, it gives CASSRGTSGLGNEQFF.

CDR3 sequence reads: CASSLSNYGYTF. CDR3 nucleotide sequence: TGTGCCAGCAGCCTCTCGAACTATGGCTACACCTTC. The chain combines TRBV7-9 with TRBJ1-2; D uncertain. The CDR3 runs 12 residues. Per germline, CDR1 SEHNR and CDR2 FQNEAQ (reference sequence). Trimming cost V 5 bases and J 2 bases, with 6 bases left between them.

The chain combines TRBV6-5 with TRBJ1-4, with TRBD1 matching 8 bases. CDR1 and CDR2 (germline): MNHEY, SVGAGI. V trimming: 4 bases; J trimming: 6 bases; junction bases outside the gene matches: 1. The CDR3 is made up of 13 amino acids. CDR3 amino acids: CASSSGGDEKLFF. The CDR3 DNA reads as TGTGCCAGCAGTTCAGGGGGCGATGAAAAACTGTTTTTT.

A single count supports this clone. The CDR3 DNA is TGCAGCGTTGTCGGTCTAGCCAAAAACATTCAGTACTTC. Translated, it gives CSVVGLAKNIQYF. V usage is TRBV29-1 and J usage is TRBJ2-4, with D unresolved. This CDR3 region has 13 residues. Trimming took 4 bases from V and 0 from J, leaving 7 bases between them. CDR1 and CDR2 (germline): SQVTM, ANQGSEA.

J is TRBJ1-2 and V is TRBV7-9; TRBD1 might be the D (5 bases). The germline gives CDR1 SEHNR, CDR2 FQNEAQ (reference sequence). CDR3 length equals 14 residues. V lost 1 base and J lost 4, with 10 bases in between. DNA for the CDR3: TGTGCCAGCAGCTTAGTCCTGACAGCCTATGGCTACACCTTC. Its protein is CASSLVLTAYGYTF.

This chain uses TRBV3-1 (or the pseudogene TRBV3-2) with TRBJ2-1; TRBD1 matches 8 bases. The CDR3 runs 13 residues. After removal of 4 bases from V and 13 bases from J, the junction contained 9 bases not matched to a gene. Germline loops: CDR1 LGHDT, CDR2 YNNKEL (reference sequence). CDR3 sequence reads: CASSPTRTGSQFF. DNA of the CDR3: TGTGCCAGCAGCCCTACAAGGACAGGGTCTCAGTTCTTC.